The next 4 T cell receptor beta chains were all read from a single sample in a study of cytomegalovirus exposure and HLA in healthy donors. The PCR was carried out with 60 Vbeta primers and 13 Jbeta primers. Produced via immunoSEQ multiplex PCR; TCRdb's table is partial and in-frame only. Of about 160,000 clones listed, approximately 75% are singletons. The specimen was PBMCs. The receptors here all came from a man aged 50-59 years in good health and CMV-seropositive.

The rearrangement uses TRBV29-1 and TRBJ2-7, with a weak D call TRBD1 (5 bases). V was shortened by 6 bases and J by 0 bases, with 24 bases between the two germline ends. The CDR3 consists of 17 residues. Germline loops: CDR1 SQVTM, CDR2 ANQGSEA. CDR3: CSVAGGQGYLSSYEQYF. The CDR3 DNA reads TGCAGCGTCGCTGGTGGGCAGGGTTACCTAAGCTCCTACGAGCAGTACTTC.

As concerns this clone: One junction end does not reproduce the germline sequence, and a read error may be involved. The chain is built from TRBV7-7 and TRBJ2-1; TRBD2 is a possible D gene (6 bases). From germline, CDR1 is SSHAT and CDR2 FNYEAQ (reference sequence). This CDR3 region has 15 residues. CDR3: CASSLNGGGQNEQFF. The CDR3 DNA is TGTGCTAGCAGCTTAAACGGGGGAGGACAAAATGAGCAGTTCTTC.

V gene TRBV2 combines with J gene TRBJ2-2; weak D call: TRBD2 (5 bases). The CDR3 has 13 residues. Germline V gene sequence: CDR1 SNHLY, CDR2 FYNNEI. V was clipped by 8 bases and J by 7 bases, with 14 bases between them. CDR3 nucleotide sequence: TGTGCCAGCTATACTTCGGGGAGCGGGGAGCTGTTTTTT. Protein: CASYTSGSGELFF.

The chain recombines TRBV4-3 with TRBJ1-1; weak D call: TRBD1 (5 bases). The V and J ends lost 0 bases and 5 bases respectively, with 7 bases between them. CDR3 size: 13 residues. Germline CDR1 is LGHNA and CDR2 is YSLEER. CDR3 coding DNA: TGCGCCAGCAGCCAAGACCGGGGGACTGAAGCTTTCTTT. This gives the protein CASSQDRGTEAFF.